This is a list of T cell receptor beta chains from one sample in a study of T cell repertoires in cytomegalovirus infection. TCRdb re-called the reads through MiXCR, storing one row per CDR3 protein. Seen here are about 310,000 distinct CDR3 sequences, roughly 17% observed once, and the top ten hold around 12%. Sequencing input: PBMCs. The receptors here all came from a human donor in good health (CMV status not recorded). Some clones in this sample may be carry-over from other donors' samples. Each CDR3 is given with its conserved first and last residue. Clone size is stated in some rows and not others, as once, few, many or a class when expanded.

CDR3 protein: CASSLQGGNTIYF; CDR3 length: 13; J gene: TRBJ1-3; clone size: many; V gene: TRBV7-2
CDR3 protein: CASSLSPTSGGAETQYF; CDR3 length: 17; J gene: TRBJ2-5; clone size: many; V gene: TRBV7-8
CDR3 protein: CSARSPGGRGHSYNEQFF; CDR3 length: 18; J gene: TRBJ2-1; clone size: few; V gene: TRBV20-1
CDR3 protein: CASSLGGQGPKQYF; CDR3 length: 14; J gene: TRBJ2-7; clone size: many; V gene: TRBV7-2
CDR3 protein: CASTYGQGGEKLFF; CDR3 length: 14; J gene: TRBJ1-4; clone size: few; V gene: TRBV12-3/TRBV12-4
CDR3 protein: CASSRDRDSYEQYF; CDR3 length: 14; J gene: TRBJ2-7; clone size: few; V gene: TRBV2
CDR3 protein: CASSQAGGAWGEQFF; CDR3 length: 15; J gene: TRBJ2-1; clone size: NA; V gene: TRBV4-1
CDR3 protein: CASSRPDRLYGYTF; CDR3 length: 14; J gene: TRBJ1-2; clone size: once; V gene: TRBV16
CDR3 protein: CASSLRGGATNEKLFF; CDR3 length: 16; J gene: TRBJ1-4; clone size: few; V gene: TRBV12-3/TRBV12-4
CDR3 protein: CASTAQGLPNTGELFF; CDR3 length: 16; J gene: TRBJ2-2; clone size: NA; V gene: TRBV2
CDR3 protein: CSASSRDSHLHYGYTF; CDR3 length: 16; J gene: TRBJ1-2; clone size: NA; V gene: TRBV20-1
CDR3 protein: CASRLGGIAYNEQFF; CDR3 length: 15; J gene: TRBJ2-1; clone size: once; V gene: TRBV28
CDR3 protein: CASSVGGAGEQFF; CDR3 length: 13; J gene: TRBJ2-1; clone size: NA; V gene: TRBV9
CDR3 protein: CASSLAGQTSNEQFF; CDR3 length: 15; J gene: TRBJ2-1; clone size: few; V gene: TRBV5-1
CDR3 protein: CASSSTGGEGETQYF; CDR3 length: 15; J gene: TRBJ2-5; clone size: NA; V gene: TRBV5-4
CDR3 protein: CASSARDSDWSTDTQYF; CDR3 length: 17; J gene: TRBJ2-3; clone size: many; V gene: TRBV7-9
CDR3 protein: CASSSGLINEQFF; CDR3 length: 13; J gene: TRBJ2-1; clone size: NA; V gene: TRBV12-3/TRBV12-4
CDR3 protein: CASSLSGGALDEQFF; CDR3 length: 15; J gene: TRBJ2-1; clone size: NA; V gene: TRBV7-9
CDR3 protein: CATSRDQGQETQYF; CDR3 length: 14; J gene: TRBJ2-5; clone size: few; V gene: TRBV15
CDR3 protein: CATSELTTDTQYF; CDR3 length: 13; J gene: TRBJ2-3; clone size: NA; V gene: TRBV24-1
CDR3 protein: CASSFTGLANTGELFF; CDR3 length: 16; J gene: TRBJ2-2; clone size: few; V gene: TRBV12-3/TRBV12-4
CDR3 protein: CASSFSGEKLFF; CDR3 length: 12; J gene: TRBJ1-4; clone size: many; V gene: TRBV7-2
CDR3 protein: CASSLEASAYEQYF; CDR3 length: 14; J gene: TRBJ2-7; clone size: few; V gene: TRBV7-2
CDR3 protein: CASSLAPLSTEAFF; CDR3 length: 14; J gene: TRBJ1-1; clone size: many; V gene: TRBV7-8